This TCR beta chain was found in a study of cytomegalovirus exposure and HLA in healthy donors. In this sample, this clone turned up once. The antigen is undetermined. Study-wide results and caveats: Rarity held for most TCR sequences, but there were some public TCRs that occurred in many donors. Most subjects' HLA-A and HLA-B alleles were reportedly predicted from TCR beta sequences.

Germline V gives CDR1 SGHRS, CDR2 YFSETQ. Trimming removed 0 bases at V and 3 bases at J, with 7 bases between. The length of the CDR3 is 15 residues. The PCR employed 60 Vbeta primers together with 13 Jbeta primers. In the original workflow: The count from a later analysis was some 83 million unique TCR beta chains, 9 million to 12 million of them shared. Method: immunoSEQ multiplex PCR; TCRdb's copy keeps in-frame clones and lacks some. That table supplies the V and J calls and clone size; D and trimming were determined from the DNA. Among about 140,000 clones listed, 61% were seen once. Sequencing input: PBMCs. The chain carries TRBV5-1 and TRBJ1-6; D gene unclear. This receptor was taken from a male donor in good health and CMV-seronegative. CDR3 in amino acids: CASSLGQSYNSPLHF. The CDR3 nucleotides read TGCGCCAGCAGCTTGGGACAAAGCTATAATTCACCCCTCCACTTT.